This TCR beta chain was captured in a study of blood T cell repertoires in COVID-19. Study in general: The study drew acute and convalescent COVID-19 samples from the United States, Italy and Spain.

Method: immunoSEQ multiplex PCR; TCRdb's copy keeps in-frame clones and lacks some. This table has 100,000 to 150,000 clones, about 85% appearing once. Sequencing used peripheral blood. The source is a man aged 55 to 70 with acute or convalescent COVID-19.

The CDR3 sequence is CASSSPPQPGNEQFF. CDR3 DNA: TGTGCCAGCAGCTCACCACCCCAACCCGGCAATGAGCAGTTCTTC. J is TRBJ2-1 and V is TRBV5-6; D remains ambiguous. Germline V gene lookup returns CDR1 SGHDT and CDR2 YYEEEE. The germline V and J ends were trimmed by 3 bases and 6 bases, with 16 bases remaining between them. This CDR3 comprises 15 residues.